Listed here are 17 T cell receptor beta chains from one sample, sequenced in a study of cytomegalovirus exposure and HLA in healthy donors. Both 60 Vbeta primers and 13 Jbeta primers went into the PCR. The protocol was immunoSEQ multiplex PCR, while the TCRdb copy is restricted to in-frame clones and leaves out a portion. This table has approximately 95,000 clones, about 78% appearing once. The sequencing sample was made of PBMCs. All receptors come from a woman between 40 and 55 years old in good health and CMV-seropositive.

The J gene is TRBJ1-4, the V gene TRBV5-1, with TRBD1 identical over 7 bases. CDR1 is SGHRS and CDR2 is YFSETQ in the germline V gene. J gave up 5 bases and V 4 bases, and 5 bases lay outside the gene matches. The CDR3 has 14 residues. CDR3 residues: CASSTGQRNEKLFF. In nucleotides, the CDR3 is TGCGCCAGCAGCACGGGACAGCGAAATGAAAAACTGTTTTTT.

The chain links TRBV5-5 to TRBJ2-7; TRBD1 matches at 8 bases. This CDR3 is 14 amino acids long. Trimming cost V 4 bases and J 0 bases; bases outside gene matches: 3. Germline-derived CDR1 and CDR2 are SGHKS and YYEKEE (reference sequence). CDR3 in amino acids: CASSPDRVSYEQYF. The CDR3 DNA follows: TGTGCCAGCAGCCCGGACAGGGTCTCCTACGAGCAGTACTTC.

The chain uses TRBV6-6 and TRBJ1-4; 9 bases agree with TRBD1. The CDR3 extends over 14 amino acids. Germline V gene sequence: CDR1 MNHNY, CDR2 SVGAGI (reference sequence). The ends lost 4 bases at V and 6 bases at J; junction bases unmatched: 3. The CDR3 region is CASSSGQGDEKLFF. The CDR3 nucleotides are TGTGCCAGCAGTTCGGGACAGGGCGATGAAAAACTGTTTTTT.

V usage is TRBV19 and J usage is TRBJ2-1; no definite D call. The CDR3 length is 14 residues. Germline assignment: CDR1 LNHDA and CDR2 SQIVND (reference sequence). V was trimmed by 5 bases and J by 6 bases, leaving 14 bases between them. The CDR3 DNA follows: TGTGCCAGTAGTGCGGTCCTTCCAGCCAATGAGCAGTTCTTC. It codes for CASSAVLPANEQFF.

This chain uses TRBV7-9 with TRBJ1-4; 7 bases agree with TRBD1. The CDR3 consists of 14 residues. The V and J ends lost 5 bases and 8 bases, in that order; junction bases with no gene match: 8. Germline V gene lookup returns CDR1 SEHNR and CDR2 FQNEAQ (reference sequence). CDR3 DNA: TGTGCCAGCAGCCGAGGGGGCGGTGGGGAAAAACTGTTTTTT. It codes for CASSRGGGGEKLFF.

V gene TRBV6-1 combines with J gene TRBJ2-1, with a tentative D call TRBD1 (5 bases). The CDR3 extends over 15 amino acids. Germline V lookup: CDR1 MNHNS, CDR2 SASEGT. The V and J ends lost 7 bases and 1 base respectively, with 14 bases between them. This chain's CDR3 is CASNPQGESYNEQFF. The CDR3 DNA reads TGTGCCAGCAACCCTCAGGGCGAATCCTACAATGAGCAGTTCTTC.

The rearrangement links TRBV11-1 to TRBJ2-5, with 7 bases fitting TRBD2. After removal of 1 base from V and 5 bases from J, the junction contained 7 bases not matched to a gene. In germline, CDR1 is SGHAT, CDR2 FQDESV (reference sequence). This CDR3 comprises 15 residues. In DNA, the CDR3 is TGTGCCAGCAGCTTAGTTGCAGGGAGGGTGGAGACCCAGTACTTC. Protein: CASSLVAGRVETQYF.

The chain joins TRBV5-1 to TRBJ2-3, with TRBD2 matching over 8 bases. With 3 bases clipped from V and 2 bases from J, the junction kept 5 bases outside the gene matches. Germline loops: CDR1 SGHRS, CDR2 YFSETQ. CDR3 length: 15 amino acids. CDR3 nucleotides: TGCGCCAGCAGCTCCGTCGGGAGGGTCACAGATACGCAGTATTTT. As protein: CASSSVGRVTDTQYF.

This clone was observed a few times. CDR3 protein: CASGTGTGNYEQYF. Written as DNA, the CDR3 is TGTGCTAGTGGTACGGGGACAGGGAACTACGAGCAGTACTTC. The chain combines TRBV12-5 with TRBJ2-7; 9 bases align to TRBD1. This CDR3 is 14 amino acids long. J gave up 3 bases and V 5 bases, and 5 bases lay outside the gene matches. The germline V gene encodes CDR1 LGHNT and CDR2 FRNRAP.

This clone was counted a few times. V gene TRBV7-9 combines with J gene TRBJ2-3; the D is unclear. Germline CDR1 is SEHNR and CDR2 is FQNEAQ (reference sequence). The length of the CDR3 is 17 residues. Trimming cost V 2 bases and J 0 bases, with 15 bases left between them. The CDR3 here is CASSLLYTESSTDTQYF. CDR3 in DNA: TGTGCCAGCAGCTTATTATATACAGAGAGTAGCACAGATACGCAGTATTTT.

The J gene is TRBJ2-3, the V gene TRBV18; TRBD2 aligns across 8 bases. Germline assignment: CDR1 KGHSH and CDR2 LQKENI. V lost 3 bases, J lost 6 bases, and 8 bases stayed unmatched. This CDR3 comprises 15 residues. CDR3: CASSPGTGGIDTQYF. CDR3 DNA sequence: TGTGCCAGCTCACCTGGAACGGGAGGGATCGATACGCAGTATTTT.

The V call is TRBV28, the J call TRBJ2-3; 9 positions agree with TRBD2. Germline-derived CDR1 and CDR2 are MDHEN and SYDVKM. V was pared by 1 base and J by 6 bases, with 17 bases of the junction left unmatched. The CDR3 spans 19 residues. CDR3 nucleotides: TGTGCCAGCAGTTTATTCCGACTTAGCGGGAGAGGGGGTGGGGATACGCAGTATTTT. Translation: CASSLFRLSGRGGGDTQYF.

This chain connects TRBV14 to TRBJ2-5, with 8 bases aligning to TRBD2. The CDR3 extends over 16 amino acids. V was pared by 4 bases and J by 7 bases, with 14 bases of the junction left unmatched. The V gene's germline CDR1 is SGHDN and CDR2 FVKESK. The CDR3 DNA follows: TGTGCCAGCAGCCCGCGCCGGGAGGGGAGCCTCGGGACCCAGTACTTC. It specifies CASSPRREGSLGTQYF. Combining the CDR3 with reference TRBV14 and TRBJ2-5 gives the whole variable domain EAGVTQFPSHSVIEKGQTVTLRCDPISGHDNLYWYRRVMGKEIKFLLHFVKESKQDESGMPNNRFLAERTGGTYSTLKVQPAELEDSGVYFCASSPRREGSLGTQYFGPGTRLLVL.

The gene calls are TRBV28 and TRBJ2-7, with 10 bases aligning to TRBD2. This CDR3 has 14 residues. The trim removed 3 bases at V and 3 bases at J, leaving 2 bases unmatched. Germline CDR1 is MDHEN and CDR2 is SYDVKM. The CDR3, as DNA: TGTGCCAGCAGTTTGGGGACTAGCGTCTACGAGCAGTACTTC. It specifies CASSLGTSVYEQYF.

V usage is TRBV30 and J usage is TRBJ2-7, with 9 bases matching TRBD1. The CDR3 runs to 12 residues. Germline values: CDR1 GTSNPN, CDR2 SVGIG (reference sequence). J lost 2 bases, V lost 8 bases, and 4 bases had no gene match. Here the CDR3 DNA reads TGTGCCCGGGGACAGGGACCCTACGAGCAGTACTTC. Protein product: CARGQGPYEQYF.

This clone was seen just once. The J gene is TRBJ1-5, the V gene TRBV28; TRBD1 is a possible D gene (5 bases). The CDR3 loop spans 16 amino acids. Germline CDR1 reads MDHEN; CDR2 reads SYDVKM. Trimming took 2 bases from V and 0 from J, leaving 11 bases between them. CDR3 coding DNA: TGTGCCAGCAGTTTAACGGGGGGATATAGCAATCAGCCCCAGCATTTT. As protein: CASSLTGGYSNQPQHF.

The gene calls are TRBV7-3 and TRBJ2-3, with TRBD2 as a possible D gene (6 bases). The V gene lost 2 bases and the J gene lost 5 bases, with 11 bases spanning the gap. The germline CDR1 and CDR2 sequences are SGHTA and FQGTGA. The CDR3 loop spans 14 amino acids. The chain's CDR3 is CASSLAGSLDTQYF. In nucleotides, the CDR3 is TGTGCCAGCAGCTTAGCGGGAAGTTTAGATACGCAGTATTTT. The full variable domain, its missing parts supplied by reference TRBV7-3 and TRBJ2-3, is GAGVSQTPSNKVTEKGKYVELRCDPISGHTALYWYRQSLGQGPEFLIYFQGTGAADDSGLPNDRFFAVRPEGSVSTLKIQRTERGDSAVYLCASSLAGSLDTQYFGPGTRLTVL.